These 29 T cell receptor beta chains were all obtained from the same sample, sequenced in a study of T-cell reconstitution after alpha-beta-depleted transplantation in children. Unique molecular identifiers tagged the TCRbeta library. Each CDR3 protein gets one entry after TCRdb re-called the PCR reads with MiXCR. The profile shows 490,000 or so distinct CDR3 sequences, about 12% of them singletons. The material was PBMCs from the stem cell graft donor, obtained from the stem cell graft. These receptors all come from a human donor who donated a stem cell graft to a child with combined immunodeficiency.

The chain carries TRBV11-2 and TRBJ1-6; 11 positions agree with TRBD1. Looked up from germline, CDR1 is SGHAT and CDR2 is FQNNGV. V lost 3 bases to trimming and J lost 9 bases; unmatched junction nucleotides: 1. The CDR3 totals 14 residues. The CDR3 nucleotides read TGTGCCAGCAGCTTCGGGACAGGGGGTTCACCCCTCCACTTT. It specifies CASSFGTGGSPLHF.

This clonotype was found a few times. The V call is TRBV5-1, the J call TRBJ2-1; possibly TRBD1 for D (5 bases). The CDR3 has 18 amino acids. V lost 3 bases and J 1 base, leaving 20 bases between the germline ends. The germline V gene has CDR1 SGHRS and CDR2 YFSETQ. This CDR3 reads CASSYDEWQGGSYNEQFF. The CDR3 DNA reads TGCGCCAGCAGCTATGACGAGTGGCAGGGTGGATCCTACAATGAGCAGTTCTTC.

This clonotype appeared a single time. Here the CDR3 omits its conserved ending phenylalanine or tryptophan, so a read error is the likely source. V and J are TRBV18 and TRBJ1-1, with D perhaps TRBD1 (6 bases). V lost 5 bases and J 2 bases, leaving 9 bases between the germline ends. The CDR3 covers 13 residues. Germline-derived CDR1 and CDR2 are KGHSH and LQKENI. The CDR3 bases are TGTGCCAGCTCAGAACAGGGCAACACTGAAGCTTTCGTT. This encodes CASSEQGNTEAFV.

This clonotype was observed a handful of times. The chain combines TRBV5-1 with TRBJ2-7; 7 bases match TRBD1. J was trimmed by 4 bases and V by 0 bases; bases with no gene match: 1. Germline-derived CDR1 and CDR2 are SGHRS and YFSETQ. This CDR3 has 13 amino acids. CDR3 coding DNA: TGCGCCAGCAGCTTGGGGGACAGATACGAGCAGTACTTC. Its translation is CASSLGDRYEQYF. Variable domain in full (rest from reference TRBV5-1 and TRBJ2-7): KAGVTQTPRYLIKTRGQQVTLSCSPISGHRSVSWYQQTPGQGLQFLFEYFSETQRNKGNFPGRFSGRQFSNSRSEMNVSTLELGDSALYLCASSLGDRYEQYFGPGTRLTVT.

The chain combines TRBV27 with TRBJ2-7, with D tentatively TRBD1 (5 bases). Germline CDR1 MNHEY, CDR2 SMNVEV (reference sequence). The CDR3 runs 14 residues. The V and J ends lost 0 bases and 5 bases respectively, with 11 bases between them. The CDR3 sequence is CASSLSRVRNEQYF. The CDR3 nucleotides read TGTGCCAGCAGTTTATCCAGGGTGCGGAACGAGCAGTACTTC.

V gene TRBV10-3 combines with J gene TRBJ2-5, with D maybe TRBD2 (5 bases). The germline V and J ends were trimmed by 3 bases and 2 bases, with 16 bases remaining between them. From germline, CDR1 is ENHRY and CDR2 SYGVKD. This CDR3 has 16 amino acids. The CDR3 region is CAISDVYGEGQETQYF. The CDR3 DNA sequence: TGTGCCATCAGTGATGTATACGGGGAAGGGCAAGAGACCCAGTACTTC.

The CDR3 reads CASGLAPPRPGNQETQYF. In DNA, the CDR3 is TGTGCTAGTGGTTTGGCCCCACCCCGGCCGGGGAACCAAGAGACCCAGTACTTC. V usage is TRBV12-5 and J usage is TRBJ2-5; D is possibly TRBD2 (5 bases). The germline CDR1 and CDR2 sequences are LGHNT and FRNRAP. There are 18 residues in the CDR3. The V end was cut by 1 base, the J end by 0 bases, with 18 bases between.

This clonotype has ten or more counts. This chain uses TRBV12-3 or TRBV12-4 with TRBJ1-4; no clear D. With 6 bases removed from V and 11 bases from J, the gap between germline ends came to 10 bases. The CDR3 contains 11 residues. CDR3: CASSPGWKLFF. CDR3 coding DNA: TGTGCCAGCAGCCCAGGATGGAAACTGTTTTTT.

This clonotype was detected ten times or more. The gene calls are TRBV15 and TRBJ2-7; maybe TRBD1 (5 bases). The germline V and J ends were trimmed by 0 bases and 4 bases, with 7 bases remaining between them. The length of the CDR3 is 13 residues. In germline, CDR1 is LNHNV, CDR2 YYDKDF (reference sequence). In nucleotides, the CDR3 is TGTGCCACCAGCAGAGATCAGGGTTACGAGCAGTACTTC. This sequence encodes CATSRDQGYEQYF.

This clonotype appeared a single time. The V gene is TRBV25-1, the J gene TRBJ1-1; the D is unclear. Deletions cut 4 bases from V and 9 bases from J, with 12 bases between. Germline V gene lookup returns CDR1 MGHDK and CDR2 SYGVNS. This CDR3 is 12 amino acids long. The chain's CDR3 is CASSASSQKAFF. CDR3 nucleotides: TGTGCCAGCAGTGCATCCAGCCAAAAAGCTTTCTTT.

This clonotype was detected a few times. This chain links TRBV6-2 or TRBV6-3 with TRBJ2-1; a weak D match, TRBD1 (6 bases). Trimming pared 2 bases from V and 5 bases from J, leaving 16 bases between. Germline V gene lookup returns CDR1 MNHEY and CDR2 SVGEGT. CDR3 length equals 16 residues. CDR3 nucleotide sequence: TGTGCCAGCAGTTACCCAACCGGACAGATCCACAATGAGCAGTTCTTC. Protein sequence: CASSYPTGQIHNEQFF.

This clonotype showed up just a few times. The chain combines TRBV3-1 with TRBJ1-2; possible D gene TRBD1, 6 bases. Germline V gives CDR1 LGHDT, CDR2 YNNKEL (reference sequence). V was trimmed by 0 bases and J by 3 bases, leaving 17 bases between them. CDR3 length equals 17 residues. The CDR3 sequence: CASSQDSGTYRYYGYTF. CDR3 in DNA: TGTGCCAGCAGCCAAGACTCTGGGACATACAGATACTATGGCTACACCTTC. Filled out from reference TRBV3-1 and TRBJ1-2, the complete variable domain reads DTAVSQTPKYLVTQMGNDKSIKCEQNLGHDTMYWYKQDSKKFLKIMFSYNNKELIINETVPNRFSPKSPDKAHLNLHINSLELGDSAVYFCASSQDSGTYRYYGYTFGSGTRLTVV.

In its sample, this clonotype was seen many times. The genes are TRBV12-3 or TRBV12-4 and TRBJ1-2; D gene unclear. Trimming left V 7 bases short and J 5 bases short, with 17 bases between. This CDR3 is 14 amino acids long. Here the CDR3 DNA reads TGTGCCAGCACCCCTACGGGCCCGCGGTATGGCTACACCTTC. This encodes CASTPTGPRYGYTF.

The chain combines TRBV5-4 with TRBJ2-7, with TRBD2 matching over 13 bases. The germline CDR1 and CDR2 sequences are SGHNT and YYREEE (reference sequence). The CDR3 runs to 16 residues. The V and J ends lost 4 bases and 3 bases, in that order; junction bases with no gene match: 7. The CDR3, as DNA: TGTGCCAGCAGCCGGGGACTAGCGGGGACCAACTACGAGCAGTACTTC. This gives the protein CASSRGLAGTNYEQYF.

J is TRBJ1-4 and V is TRBV20-1; D possibly corresponds to TRBD1 (6 bases). CDR1 and CDR2 from the germline V gene are DFQATT and SNEGSKA (reference sequence). V lost 3 bases, J lost 5 bases, and 10 bases lay in between. The CDR3 sequence is 13 residues long. DNA for the CDR3: TGCAGTGCTAGGGACAGCTTAAATGAAAAACTGTTTTTT. It translates to CSARDSLNEKLFF.

This clonotype was seen many times. This chain connects TRBV4-3 to TRBJ2-1; the match to TRBD1 covers 7 bases. Germline V gene lookup returns CDR1 LGHNA and CDR2 YSLEER. V lost 1 base and J lost 4; bases outside the gene matches: 4. The CDR3 spans 15 residues. Here the CDR3 DNA reads TGCGCCAGCAGCCAAGGTGACAGGGTTTACAATGAGCAGTTCTTC. Translation: CASSQGDRVYNEQFF.

At least ten counts were recorded for this clonotype. The gene calls are TRBV27 and TRBJ1-1, with D unclear. V lost 2 bases, J lost 8 bases, and 15 bases lay in between. This CDR3 spans 14 amino acids. In germline, CDR1 is MNHEY, CDR2 SMNVEV (reference sequence). The CDR3 is CASSLASAGPEAFF. The CDR3 DNA is TGTGCCAGCAGTTTAGCCTCGGCAGGCCCAGAAGCTTTCTTT.

This clonotype was seen many times. This chain links TRBV29-1 with TRBJ2-1; D may match TRBD1 or TRBD2 (5 bases each). Trimming took off 7 bases at V and 5 bases at J, with 9 bases between the two ends. The CDR3 length is 11 residues. Looked up from germline, CDR1 is SQVTM and CDR2 is ANQGSEA. CDR3 loop: CSARGDNEQFF. CDR3 DNA: TGCAGCGCGAGGGGCGACAATGAGCAGTTCTTC.

The gene calls are TRBV7-2 and TRBJ2-5; no clear D gene. CDR1 is SGHTA, CDR2 FQGNSA, per germline. The length of the CDR3 is 16 residues. With 1 base removed from V and 0 bases from J, the gap between germline ends came to 12 bases. CDR3 protein: CASSLVKTMYQETQYF. DNA of the CDR3: TGTGCCAGCAGCTTAGTTAAAACGATGTACCAAGAGACCCAGTACTTC.

V usage is TRBV20-1 and J usage is TRBJ2-2, with D perhaps matching TRBD1 (6 bases). The CDR3 is 14 amino acids. The germline V and J ends were trimmed by 6 bases and 0 bases, with 11 bases remaining between them. The germline V gene encodes CDR1 DFQATT and CDR2 SNEGSKA (reference sequence). CDR3: CSARQDSNTGELFF. As DNA, the CDR3 is TGCAGTGCGAGACAGGATTCGAACACCGGGGAGCTGTTTTTT.

This clonotype showed up just a few times. The genes are TRBV4-3 and TRBJ2-6; D gene unclear. The V gene's germline CDR1 is LGHNA and CDR2 YSLEER. This CDR3 region has 16 residues. V was pared by 0 bases and J by 0 bases, with 6 bases between. The CDR3 bases are TGCGCCAGCAGCCAAGAACCGGTCTCTGGGGCCAACGTCCTGACTTTC. It encodes CASSQEPVSGANVLTF.

The table lists this clonotype with a few counts. The rearrangement joins TRBV9 to TRBJ2-3; D is ambiguous. From germline, CDR1 is SGDLS and CDR2 YYNGEE. The CDR3 is 12 amino acids. Trimming removed 7 bases from V and 2 bases from J, with 8 bases in between. The CDR3, as DNA: TGTGCCAGCGATACGCCCACAGATACGCAGTATTTT. The encoded protein is CASDTPTDTQYF.

This clonotype was seen at least ten times. The chain has TRBV29-1 and TRBJ1-4; TRBD1 matches 9 bases. The trim removed 4 bases at V and 4 bases at J, leaving 4 bases unmatched. This CDR3 is built from 14 residues. From germline, CDR1 is SQVTM and CDR2 ANQGSEA. This CDR3 is CSVAPTGGNEKLFF. The CDR3 bases are TGCAGCGTTGCCCCGACAGGGGGTAATGAAAAACTGTTTTTT.

This clonotype was counted many times. DNA for the CDR3: TGTGCCAGCAGCTTATCAGCAGGGCCCTCCTCCTACGAGCAGTACTTC. Translating it yields CASSLSAGPSSYEQYF. The chain carries TRBV7-9 and TRBJ2-7; possibly TRBD1 for D (5 bases). Trimming took off 2 bases at V and 0 bases at J, with 14 bases between the two ends. CDR3 size: 16 residues. The germline gives CDR1 SEHNR, CDR2 FQNEAQ (reference sequence).

This clonotype came up a few times. CDR3 in amino acids: CASSLLAEYKQFF. The CDR3 DNA is TGTGCCAGCAGCTTGCTAGCGGAGTACAAGCAGTTCTTC. The chain carries TRBV13 and TRBJ2-1, with 7 bases fitting TRBD2. With V trimmed by 3 bases and J by 11 bases, 7 bases remained unmatched. This CDR3 has 13 residues. Germline V CDR1 and CDR2: PRHDT, FYEKMQ (reference sequence). Drawing the rest from reference TRBV13 and TRBJ2-1, the complete variable domain is AAGVIQSPRHLIKEKRETATLKCYPIPRHDTVYWYQQGPGQDPQFLISFYEKMQSDKGSIPDRFSAQQFSDYHSELNMSSLELGDSALYFCASSLLAEYKQFFGPGTRLTVL.

The chain links TRBV30 to TRBJ2-7, with D possibly matching TRBD2 (6 bases). Germline V gives CDR1 GTSNPN, CDR2 SVGIG (reference sequence). The CDR3 covers 15 residues. Trimming stripped 0 bases from V and 5 bases from J, with 17 bases between. The CDR3 protein is CAWSVPSQGGNEQYF. As DNA, the CDR3 is TGTGCCTGGAGTGTACCTTCCCAGGGAGGAAACGAGCAGTACTTC. Full variable domain (remainder filled in from reference TRBV30 and TRBJ2-7): SQTIHQWPATLVQPVGSPLSLECTVEGTSNPNLYWYRQAAGRGLQLLFYSVGIGQISSEVPQNLSASRPQDRQFILSSKKLLLSDSGFYLCAWSVPSQGGNEQYFGPGTRLTVT.

This clonotype occurred a few times. This sequence joins TRBV24-1 and TRBJ2-1; 9 bases agree with TRBD1. CDR1 is KGHDR, CDR2 SFDVKD, per germline. Trimming cost V 4 bases and J 3 bases; bases outside gene matches: 6. The CDR3 has 16 residues. The CDR3 sequence: CATSEGVTGGYNEQFF. For the CDR3, the DNA is TGTGCCACCAGTGAGGGGGTGACAGGGGGCTACAATGAGCAGTTCTTC.

Only a few counts were recorded for this clonotype. V gene TRBV6-2 or TRBV6-3 combines with J gene TRBJ2-2; D possibly corresponds to TRBD2 (6 bases). Trimming cost V 6 bases and J 0 bases, with 20 bases left between them. The CDR3 spans 18 residues. Germline lookup yields CDR1 MNHEY and CDR2 SVGEGT. DNA of the CDR3: TGTGCCAGCAGGGAACTAGCCCTACGAAATCCGAACACCGGGGAGCTGTTTTTT. Protein sequence: CASRELALRNPNTGELFF.

This clonotype was counted a few times. The V gene is TRBV24-1, the J gene TRBJ2-2; D gene uncertain. This CDR3 has 14 amino acids. Germline CDR1 is KGHDR and CDR2 is SFDVKD. V lost 6 bases, J lost 3 bases, and 10 bases lay in between. The CDR3 sequence is CATSSNRDTGELFF. CDR3 nucleotide sequence: TGTGCCACCAGTTCAAATCGGGACACCGGGGAGCTGTTTTTT.